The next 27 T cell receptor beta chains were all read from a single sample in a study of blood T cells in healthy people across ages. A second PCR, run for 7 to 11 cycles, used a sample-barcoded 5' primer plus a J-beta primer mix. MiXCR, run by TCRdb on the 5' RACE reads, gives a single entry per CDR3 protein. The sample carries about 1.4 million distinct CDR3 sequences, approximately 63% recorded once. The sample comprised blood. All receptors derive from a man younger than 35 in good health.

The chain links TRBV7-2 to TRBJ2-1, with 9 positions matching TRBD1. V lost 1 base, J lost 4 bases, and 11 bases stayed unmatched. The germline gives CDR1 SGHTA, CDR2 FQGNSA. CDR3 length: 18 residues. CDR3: CASSLGLGTGYSYNEQFF. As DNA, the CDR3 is TGTGCCAGCAGCTTAGGGTTAGGGACAGGGTATAGTTACAATGAGCAGTTCTTC.

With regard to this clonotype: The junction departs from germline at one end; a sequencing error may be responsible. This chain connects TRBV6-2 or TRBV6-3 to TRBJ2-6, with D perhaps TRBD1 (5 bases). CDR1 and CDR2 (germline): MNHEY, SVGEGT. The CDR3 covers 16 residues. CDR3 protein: CASSFAAFSGANVPTF. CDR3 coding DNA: TGTGCCAGCAGTTTTGCGGCCTTCTCTGGGGCCAACGTCCCGACTTTC.

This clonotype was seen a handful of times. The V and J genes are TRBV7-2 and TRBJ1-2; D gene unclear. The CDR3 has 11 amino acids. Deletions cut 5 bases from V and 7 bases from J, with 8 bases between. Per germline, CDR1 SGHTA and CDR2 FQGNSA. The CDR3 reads CASSAIGGYTF. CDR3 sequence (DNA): TGTGCCAGCAGCGCCATTGGTGGCTACACCTTC.

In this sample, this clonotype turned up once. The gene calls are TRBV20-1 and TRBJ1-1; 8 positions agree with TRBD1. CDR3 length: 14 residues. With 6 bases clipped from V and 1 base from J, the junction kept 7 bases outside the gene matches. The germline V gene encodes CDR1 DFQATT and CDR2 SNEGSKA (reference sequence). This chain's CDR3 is CSATGTGKNTEAFF. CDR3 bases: TGCAGTGCAACCGGGACAGGCAAGAACACTGAAGCTTTCTTT.

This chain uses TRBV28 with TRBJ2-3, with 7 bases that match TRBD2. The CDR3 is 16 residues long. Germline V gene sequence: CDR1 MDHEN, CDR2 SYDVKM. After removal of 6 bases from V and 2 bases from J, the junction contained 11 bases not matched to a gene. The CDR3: CASRGTTGTLTDTQYF. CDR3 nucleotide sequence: TGTGCCAGCAGGGGGACTACAGGAACCCTCACAGATACGCAGTATTTT.

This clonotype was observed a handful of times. In nucleotides, the CDR3 is TGTGCCAGCAGCTTAGTAGTTGGGGGGCCTGGAGATGAGCAGTTCTTC. Its translation: CASSLVVGGPGDEQFF. The genes are TRBV7-9 and TRBJ2-1; D possibly uses TRBD1 or TRBD2 (6 bases each). The V end lost 1 base, the J end lost 8 bases, and 18 bases lay between the germline ends. The CDR3 contains 16 residues. Germline CDR1 reads SEHNR; CDR2 reads FQNEAQ (reference sequence).

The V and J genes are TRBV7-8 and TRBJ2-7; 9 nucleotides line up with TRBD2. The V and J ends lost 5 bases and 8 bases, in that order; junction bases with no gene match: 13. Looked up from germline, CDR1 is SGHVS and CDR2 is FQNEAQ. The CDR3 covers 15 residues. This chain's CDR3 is CASSPPFSGGQQQYF. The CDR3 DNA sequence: TGTGCCAGCAGCCCCCCGTTCAGCGGGGGGCAACAGCAGTACTTC.

The CDR3 here is CASRFRRQGSYEQYF. The CDR3 DNA follows: TGTGCCAGCAGGTTCCGTAGACAGGGCTCCTACGAGCAGTACTTC. The chain couples TRBV6-1 to TRBJ2-7, with TRBD1 matching 7 bases. The CDR3 totals 15 residues. Trimming at V came to 6 bases and at J to 0 bases, leaving 8 bases not matched to a gene. Germline CDR1 MNHNS, CDR2 SASEGT.

The CDR3 sequence is CSVSTSGGGQETQFF. As DNA, the CDR3 is TGCAGCGTTTCAACTAGCGGGGGGGGCCAAGAGACCCAGTTCTTC. The V gene is TRBV29-1, the J gene TRBJ2-1; 13 bases agree with TRBD2. The germline V gene has CDR1 SQVTM and CDR2 ANQGSEA. The CDR3 loop spans 15 amino acids. The ends lost 5 bases at V and 13 bases at J; junction bases unmatched: 14.

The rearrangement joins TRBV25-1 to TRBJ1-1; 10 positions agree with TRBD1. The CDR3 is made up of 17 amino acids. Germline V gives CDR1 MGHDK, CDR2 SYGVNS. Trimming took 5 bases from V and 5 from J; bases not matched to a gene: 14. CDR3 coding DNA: TGTGCCAGCAGTCCCTCGAGGGACAGGGGTGGTCGGACTGAAGCTTTCTTT. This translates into CASSPSRDRGGRTEAFF.

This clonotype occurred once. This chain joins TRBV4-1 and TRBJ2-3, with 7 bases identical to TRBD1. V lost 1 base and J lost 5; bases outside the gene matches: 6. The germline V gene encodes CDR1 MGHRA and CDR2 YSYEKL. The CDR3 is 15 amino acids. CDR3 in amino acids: CASSQGSRGLDTQYF. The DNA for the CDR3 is TGCGCCAGCAGCCAAGGCTCTAGGGGGCTAGATACGCAGTATTTT.

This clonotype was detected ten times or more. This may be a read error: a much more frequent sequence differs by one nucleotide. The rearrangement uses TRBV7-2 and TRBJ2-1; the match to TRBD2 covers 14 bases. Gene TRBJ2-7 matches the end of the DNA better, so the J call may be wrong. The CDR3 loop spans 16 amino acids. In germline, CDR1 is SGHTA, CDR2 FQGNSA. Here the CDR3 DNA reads TGTGCCAGCAGCTGGACTAGCGGGGGGCCCTACAATGAGCAGTACTTC. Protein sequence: CASSWTSGGPYNEQYF.

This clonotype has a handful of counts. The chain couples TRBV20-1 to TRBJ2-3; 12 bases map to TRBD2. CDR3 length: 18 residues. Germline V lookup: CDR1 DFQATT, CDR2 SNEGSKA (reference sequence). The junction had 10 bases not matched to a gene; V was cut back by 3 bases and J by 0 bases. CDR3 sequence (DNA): TGCAGTGCTAGCCCTAGCGGGGGGGACTCTAGTAGCACAGATACGCAGTATTTT. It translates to CSASPSGGDSSSTDTQYF.

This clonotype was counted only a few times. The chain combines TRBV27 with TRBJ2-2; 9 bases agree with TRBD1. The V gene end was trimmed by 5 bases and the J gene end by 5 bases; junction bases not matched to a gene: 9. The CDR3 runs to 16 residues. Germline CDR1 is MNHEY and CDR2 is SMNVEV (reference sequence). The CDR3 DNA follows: TGTGCCAGCAGTGAAACGGACAGGGGAAGGACCGGGGAGCTGTTTTTT. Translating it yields CASSETDRGRTGELFF.

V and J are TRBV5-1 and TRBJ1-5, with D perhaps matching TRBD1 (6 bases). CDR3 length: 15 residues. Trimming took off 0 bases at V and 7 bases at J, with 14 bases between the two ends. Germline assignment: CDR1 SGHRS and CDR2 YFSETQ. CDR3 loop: CASSLVGGPGQPQHF. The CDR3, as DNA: TGCGCCAGCAGCTTGGTTGGGGGCCCCGGGCAGCCCCAGCATTTT.

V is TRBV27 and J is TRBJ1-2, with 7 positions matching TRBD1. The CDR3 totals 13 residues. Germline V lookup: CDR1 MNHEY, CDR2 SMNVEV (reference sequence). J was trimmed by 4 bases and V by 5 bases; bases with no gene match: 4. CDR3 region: CASSPQGIYGYTF. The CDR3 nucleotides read TGTGCCAGCAGTCCACAGGGGATCTATGGCTACACCTTC.

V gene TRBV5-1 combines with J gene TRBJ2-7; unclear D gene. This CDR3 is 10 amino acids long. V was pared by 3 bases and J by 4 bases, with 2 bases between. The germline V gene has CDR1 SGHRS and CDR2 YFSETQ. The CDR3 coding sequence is TGCGCCAGCAGCTGTTACGAGCAGTACTTC. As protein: CASSCYEQYF.

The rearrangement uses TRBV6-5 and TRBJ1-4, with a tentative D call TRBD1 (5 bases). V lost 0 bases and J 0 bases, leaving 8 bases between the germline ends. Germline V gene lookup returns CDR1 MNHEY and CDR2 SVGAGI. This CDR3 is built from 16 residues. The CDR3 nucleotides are TGTGCCAGCAGTTACTCCCAGGGAGCAACTAATGAAAAACTGTTTTTT. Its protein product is CASSYSQGATNEKLFF.

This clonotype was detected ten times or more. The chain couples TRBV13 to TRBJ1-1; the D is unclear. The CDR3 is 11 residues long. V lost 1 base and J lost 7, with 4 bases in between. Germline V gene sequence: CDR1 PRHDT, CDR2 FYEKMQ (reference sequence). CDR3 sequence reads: CASSLVDEAFF. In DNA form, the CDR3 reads TGTGCCAGCAGCTTAGTGGATGAAGCTTTCTTT.

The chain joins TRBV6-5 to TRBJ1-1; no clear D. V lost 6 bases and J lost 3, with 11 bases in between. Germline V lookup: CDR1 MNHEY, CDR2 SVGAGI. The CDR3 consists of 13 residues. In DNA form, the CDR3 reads TGTGCCAGCAGCCCAAGGCTGTACACTGAAGCTTTCTTT. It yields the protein CASSPRLYTEAFF.

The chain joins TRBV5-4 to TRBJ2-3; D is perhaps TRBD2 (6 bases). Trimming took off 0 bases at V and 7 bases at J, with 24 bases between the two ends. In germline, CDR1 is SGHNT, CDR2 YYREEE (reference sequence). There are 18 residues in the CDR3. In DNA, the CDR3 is TGTGCCAGCAGCTTGGTGGGGGGAGGTTCGGGGGACGCAAATACGCAGTATTTT. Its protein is CASSLVGGGSGDANTQYF.

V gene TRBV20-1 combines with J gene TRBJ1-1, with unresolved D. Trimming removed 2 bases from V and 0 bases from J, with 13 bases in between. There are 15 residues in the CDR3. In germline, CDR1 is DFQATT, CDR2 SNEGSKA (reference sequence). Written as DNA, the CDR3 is TGCAGTGCTAGAAGCCGTGACGGACTGAACACTGAAGCTTTCTTT. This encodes CSARSRDGLNTEAFF.

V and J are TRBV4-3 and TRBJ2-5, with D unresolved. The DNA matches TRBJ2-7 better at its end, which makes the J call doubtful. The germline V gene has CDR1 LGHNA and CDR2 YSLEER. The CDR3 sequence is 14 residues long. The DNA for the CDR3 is TGCGCCAGCAGCCTCACCGCGGTAGACTACGAGCAGTACTTC. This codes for CASSLTAVDYEQYF.

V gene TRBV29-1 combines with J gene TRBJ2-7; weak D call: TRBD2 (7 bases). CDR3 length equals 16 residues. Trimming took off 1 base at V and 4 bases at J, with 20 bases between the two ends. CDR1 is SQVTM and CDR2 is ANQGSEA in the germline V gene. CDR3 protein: CSVEVGWGGTIYEQYF. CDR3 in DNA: TGCAGCGTTGAAGTCGGATGGGGGGGGACAATTTACGAGCAGTACTTC.

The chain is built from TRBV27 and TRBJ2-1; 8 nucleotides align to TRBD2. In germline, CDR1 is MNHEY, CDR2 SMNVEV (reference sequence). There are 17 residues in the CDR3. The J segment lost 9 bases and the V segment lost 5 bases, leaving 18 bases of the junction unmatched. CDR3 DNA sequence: TGTGCCAGCAGTGCCATGTCGGGAAAAGGGGCGGGGGGTGAGCAGTTCTTC. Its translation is CASSAMSGKGAGGEQFF.

Here the CDR3 reads CASSHLTGPDEQYF. The DNA for the CDR3 is TGTGCCAGCAGCCATCTAACGGGCCCTGACGAGCAGTACTTC. The V gene is TRBV3-1, the J gene TRBJ2-5; D remains unclear. Gene TRBJ2-7 matches the end of the DNA better, so the J call may be wrong. The V gene's germline CDR1 is LGHDT and CDR2 YNNKEL (reference sequence). There are 14 residues in the CDR3.

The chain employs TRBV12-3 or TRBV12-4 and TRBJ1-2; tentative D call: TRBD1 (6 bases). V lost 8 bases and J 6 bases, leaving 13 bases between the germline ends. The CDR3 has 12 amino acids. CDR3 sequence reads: CASSPGGHGYTF. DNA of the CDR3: TGTGCCAGCTCACCCGGGGGGCATGGCTACACCTTC.